The TCR beta chain under discussion was sequenced for a study of blood T cell repertoires in COVID-19. Background on the study: Acute-phase and convalescent COVID-19 samples originated in the United States, Italy and Spain. T cells, B-cell-depleted T cells, or PBMCs supplied cDNA or gDNA.

Produced via immunoSEQ multiplex PCR; TCRdb's table is partial and in-frame only. The data hold over 250,000 clones, with roughly 91% observed a single time. Categorization into cohorts depended on clinical history that participants reported. The CDR3 extends over 15 amino acids. Deletions cut 1 base from V and 4 bases from J, with 11 bases between. Germline V lookup: CDR1 SGHTA, CDR2 FQGNSA. This receptor was obtained from a woman aged 60-75 years in a cohort exposed to, infected with or recovered from COVID-19 (not recorded which). The source material was PBMCs or T cells enriched from blood (not recorded which). This chain connects TRBV7-2 to TRBJ2-1, with D possibly being TRBD2 (6 bases). CDR3 sequence reads: CASSLGVGGYNEQFF. The CDR3 region has the DNA TGTGCCAGCAGCTTAGGCGTCGGGGGTTACAATGAGCAGTTCTTC. Full variable domain (missing parts from reference TRBV7-2 and TRBJ2-1): GAGVSQSPSNKVTEKGKDVELRCDPISGHTALYWYRQSLGQGLEFLIYFQGNSAPDKSGLPSDRFSAERTGGSVSTLTIQRTQQEDSAVYLCASSLGVGGYNEQFFGPGTRLTVL.